A single sample gave rise to the 26 T cell receptor beta chains below, sequenced in a study of blood T cell repertoires in COVID-19. The assay was immunoSEQ multiplex PCR, and TCRdb's table has in-frame clones only and misses some. This sample has approximately 50,000 clones, with approximately 85% found just once. The specimen was peripheral blood. These receptors were collected from a man aged 55-75 years with acute or convalescent COVID-19.

This clone was found a few times. The rearrangement joins TRBV29-1 to TRBJ1-1; D is unresolved. CDR3 size: 10 residues. Germline V lookup: CDR1 SQVTM, CDR2 ANQGSEA. The CDR3 sequence: CCGQNTEAFF. The CDR3, as DNA: TGCTGTGGGCAGAACACTGAAGCTTTCTTT.

The chain uses TRBV6-1 and TRBJ2-2, with 7 bases fitting TRBD2. V was pared by 3 bases and J by 4 bases, with 11 bases of the junction left unmatched. Germline CDR1 is MNHNS and CDR2 is SASEGT. The CDR3 extends over 17 amino acids. CDR3 region: CASSDPGTIAGTGELFF. CDR3 DNA: TGTGCCAGCAGTGATCCCGGGACTATAGCTGGCACCGGGGAGCTGTTTTTT.

The chain employs TRBV7-2 and TRBJ2-7; D might be TRBD2 (5 bases). Germline loops: CDR1 SGHTA, CDR2 FQGNSA. This CDR3 is built from 16 residues. V was cut by 5 bases and J by 4 bases, with 21 bases left in between. CDR3 in amino acids: CASSPSWVVGDYEQYF. The CDR3 bases are TGTGCCAGCAGCCCCTCTTGGGTGGTCGGGGATTACGAGCAGTACTTC. The whole variable domain, filled in from reference TRBV7-2 and TRBJ2-7, reads GAGVSQSPSNKVTEKGKDVELRCDPISGHTALYWYRQSLGQGLEFLIYFQGNSAPDKSGLPSDRFSAERTGGSVSTLTIQRTQQEDSAVYLCASSPSWVVGDYEQYFGPGTRLTVT.

The genes are TRBV23-1 and TRBJ2-1, with D maybe TRBD1 (6 bases). Being an ORF, TRBV23-1 has a function that is uncertain. CDR3 length: 17 amino acids. V lost 4 bases and J 16 bases, leaving 32 bases between the germline ends. As DNA, the CDR3 is TGCGCCAGCAGTCCTCCGTTGGCTGGGACAAGGCCCCGGGCTGGTTTCTTC. It is translated as CASSPPLAGTRPRAGFF.

V and J are TRBV19 and TRBJ1-5; 8 bases match TRBD1. The CDR3 loop spans 15 amino acids. Germline-derived CDR1 and CDR2 are LNHDA and SQIVND (reference sequence). V gave up 9 bases and J gave up 2 bases; unmatched junction bases: 9. The CDR3 DNA reads TGTGCCAGCCAGGACAGGGCGGGGGGCAATCAGCCCCAGCATTTT. It translates to CASQDRAGGNQPQHF.

The chain has TRBV18 and TRBJ2-1; 9 nucleotides line up with TRBD2. Germline assignment: CDR1 KGHSH and CDR2 LQKENI. The V segment lost 0 bases and the J segment 9 bases; nucleotides outside the gene matches: 12. CDR3 length: 17 residues. The CDR3 region has the DNA TGTGCCAGCTCACCACCGTTGGGTAGCGGGAGATTGGGTGAGCAGTTCTTC. It is translated as CASSPPLGSGRLGEQFF.

The chain uses TRBV19 and TRBJ2-1, with 9 bases matching TRBD1. The CDR3 contains 15 residues. Germline trimming cut 7 bases from V and 3 bases from J; bases unmatched to any gene: 7. Germline CDR1 reads LNHDA; CDR2 reads SQIVND (reference sequence). The CDR3 DNA sequence: TGTGCCAGTACCGTACAGGGGGCGCTCTACAATGAGCAGTTCTTC. Protein product: CASTVQGALYNEQFF.

In its sample, this clone was seen once. In nucleotides, the CDR3 is TGTGCCACCAGTGACCCGGGACAGGGTTACAATGAGCAGTTCTTC. Translating gives CATSDPGQGYNEQFF. This sequence joins TRBV24-1 and TRBJ2-1; TRBD1 matches at 9 bases. The germline gives CDR1 KGHDR, CDR2 SFDVKD. The CDR3 extends over 15 amino acids. V was pared by 4 bases and J by 4 bases, with 4 bases of the junction left unmatched.

V and J are TRBV19 and TRBJ2-1, with TRBD2 matching 7 bases. The V gene's germline CDR1 is LNHDA and CDR2 SQIVND (reference sequence). The junction had 9 bases not matched to a gene; V was cut back by 4 bases and J by 9 bases. The CDR3 consists of 14 residues. The CDR3 here is CASSRAGVTPEQFF. DNA for the CDR3: TGTGCCAGTAGTAGGGCGGGAGTTACGCCTGAGCAGTTCTTC.

This chain joins TRBV30 and TRBJ1-2; maybe TRBD1 (5 bases). Germline V gene sequence: CDR1 GTSNPN, CDR2 SVGIG (reference sequence). CDR3 length: 14 residues. V was clipped by 3 bases and J by 0 bases, with 11 bases between them. The CDR3 is CAWSPGGANYGYTF. As DNA, the CDR3 is TGTGCCTGGAGCCCGGGGGGGGCTAACTATGGCTACACCTTC.

The V and J genes are TRBV28 and TRBJ2-1; D might be TRBD1 (6 bases). Deletions cut 6 bases from V and 5 bases from J, with 17 bases between. Germline V gene sequence: CDR1 MDHEN, CDR2 SYDVKM. The CDR3 is 15 residues long. The chain's CDR3 is CASRIWSGEDNEQFF. Here the CDR3 DNA reads TGTGCCAGCAGAATTTGGTCAGGGGAAGACAATGAGCAGTTCTTC.

The rearrangement uses TRBV9 and TRBJ2-5; D not resolved. V shed 0 bases and J shed 5 bases, with 14 bases lying between them. From germline, CDR1 is SGDLS and CDR2 YYNGEE. The CDR3 has 15 amino acids. The DNA for the CDR3 is TGTGCCAGCAGCGTAGGGCAGGTTCAGTGGGAGACCCAGTACTTC. It translates to CASSVGQVQWETQYF.

The V and J genes are TRBV5-4 and TRBJ2-2, with a tentative D call TRBD1 (7 bases). CDR1 is SGHNT, CDR2 YYREEE, per germline (reference sequence). Between the trimmed V and J ends, which lost 0 bases and 5 bases, there was a span of 11 bases. The CDR3 length is 15 residues. The CDR3 region has the DNA TGTGCCAGCAGCTTGGTGGCAGGGGGGACCGGGGAGCTGTTTTTT. This sequence encodes CASSLVAGGTGELFF.

The chain joins TRBV19 to TRBJ2-7; unclear D gene. Trimming took 4 bases from V and 6 from J, leaving 16 bases between them. The CDR3 contains 14 residues. Germline V gene data show CDR1 as LNHDA and CDR2 as SQIVND (reference sequence). The CDR3, as DNA: TGTGCCAGTAGTACCTCGCGGAATAGTGCCGAGCAGTACTTC. It codes for CASSTSRNSAEQYF. The full variable domain, completed using reference TRBV19 and TRBJ2-7, is DGGITQSPKYLFRKEGQNVTLSCEQNLNHDAMYWYRQDPGQGLRLIYYSQIVNDFQKGDIAEGYSVSREKKESFPLTVTSAQKNPTAFYLCASSTSRNSAEQYFGPGTRLTVT.

The V call is TRBV6-5, the J call TRBJ1-4, with TRBD1 identical over 7 bases. Trimming cost V 6 bases and J 6 bases; bases outside gene matches: 10. This CDR3 has 15 residues. Germline V gene data show CDR1 as MNHEY and CDR2 as SVGAGI. The CDR3 sequence is CASRHLYRGYEKLFF. CDR3 coding DNA: TGTGCCAGCAGACATTTGTACAGGGGTTATGAAAAACTGTTTTTT.

V is TRBV15 and J is TRBJ1-2; 7 nucleotides agree with TRBD1. Germline CDR1 is LNHNV and CDR2 is YYDKDF (reference sequence). The length of the CDR3 is 16 residues. The junction had 6 bases not matched to a gene; V was cut back by 0 bases and J by 2 bases. Here the CDR3 DNA reads TGTGCCACCAGCAGAGATCGGGTAGGGGGCAACTATGGCTACACCTTC. It specifies CATSRDRVGGNYGYTF. Based on the CDR3 plus reference TRBV15 and TRBJ1-2, the full variable domain is DAMVIQNPRYQVTQFGKPVTLSCSQTLNHNVMYWYQQKSSQAPKLLFHYYDKDFNNEADTPDNFQSRRPNTSFCFLDIRSPGLGDTAMYLCATSRDRVGGNYGYTFGSGTRLTVV.

The genes are TRBV2 and TRBJ1-1; D call uncertain. The CDR3 runs 14 residues. V lost 5 bases and J lost 8, with 18 bases in between. Per germline, CDR1 SNHLY and CDR2 FYNNEI. The CDR3: CASSSSEEAGEAFF. Written as DNA, the CDR3 is TGTGCCAGCAGTTCCTCCGAGGAGGCGGGCGAAGCTTTCTTT.

The gene calls are TRBV12-3 or TRBV12-4 and TRBJ2-1; D remains ambiguous. The CDR3 covers 12 residues. V was pared by 8 bases and J by 4 bases, with 9 bases between. CDR3 bases: TGTGCCAGCGTCCCGGGTTACAATGAGCAGTTCTTC. Translating it yields CASVPGYNEQFF.

This chain connects TRBV28 to TRBJ2-1; 7 nucleotides agree with TRBD1. The junction had 11 bases not matched to a gene; V was cut back by 6 bases and J by 9 bases. From germline, CDR1 is MDHEN and CDR2 SYDVKM. The CDR3 extends over 14 amino acids. This chain's CDR3 is CASRHSRQGFEQFF. CDR3 in DNA: TGTGCCAGCAGGCATTCGAGACAGGGTTTTGAGCAGTTCTTC. Full variable domain (rest looked up from reference TRBV28 and TRBJ2-1): DVKVTQSSRYLVKRTGEKVFLECVQDMDHENMFWYRQDPGLGLRLIYFSYDVKMKEKGDIPEGYSVSREKKERFSLILESASTNQTSMYLCASRHSRQGFEQFFGPGTRLTVL.

J is TRBJ2-7 and V is TRBV5-1; 11 bases fit TRBD2. This CDR3 has 15 amino acids. Germline CDR1 and CDR2: SGHRS and YFSETQ. V was clipped by 1 base and J by 6 bases; unmatched bases: 6. For the CDR3, the DNA is TGCGCCAGCAGCTTGACTAGCGGGAGCGTGCTCGAGCAGTACTTC. Translation: CASSLTSGSVLEQYF. Variable domain in full (rest from reference TRBV5-1 and TRBJ2-7): KAGVTQTPRYLIKTRGQQVTLSCSPISGHRSVSWYQQTPGQGLQFLFEYFSETQRNKGNFPGRFSGRQFSNSRSEMNVSTLELGDSALYLCASSLTSGSVLEQYFGPGTRLTVT.

V and J are TRBV7-9 and TRBJ2-1; D is ambiguous. The V and J ends lost 5 bases and 0 bases respectively, with 17 bases between them. The CDR3 totals 17 residues. CDR1 and CDR2 from the germline V gene are SEHNR and FQNEAQ (reference sequence). In DNA, the CDR3 is TGTGCCAGCAGCCCCAAAGCCGCGGCGTTCTCCTACAATGAGCAGTTCTTC. It codes for CASSPKAAAFSYNEQFF.

This chain joins TRBV5-1 and TRBJ2-1; 7 bases align to TRBD1. The V gene end was trimmed by 4 bases and the J gene end by 15 bases; junction bases not matched to a gene: 13. The CDR3 contains 13 residues. Per germline, CDR1 SGHRS and CDR2 YFSETQ. The CDR3 reads CASSPPGTALPFF. DNA of the CDR3: TGCGCCAGCAGCCCGCCAGGGACAGCATTGCCGTTCTTC.

The chain couples TRBV20-1 to TRBJ2-1; D remains unclear. The CDR3 consists of 14 residues. CDR1 is DFQATT, CDR2 SNEGSKA, per germline (reference sequence). V was cut by 3 bases and J by 6 bases, with 15 bases left in between. DNA for the CDR3: TGCAGTGCTAGTTTGGGCTTTCCTGGCAATGAGCAGTTCTTC. Amino acid sequence: CSASLGFPGNEQFF.

The chain recombines TRBV6-5 with TRBJ1-2; TRBD1 might be the D (6 bases). Germline loops: CDR1 MNHEY, CDR2 SVGAGI. Between the trimmed V and J ends, which lost 3 bases and 4 bases, there was a span of 18 bases. There are 16 residues in the CDR3. The CDR3 DNA sequence: TGTGCCAGCAGTTATTGGGACAACCGGAATAGCTATGGCTACACCTTC. Encoded protein: CASSYWDNRNSYGYTF.

V is TRBV7-3 and J is TRBJ2-1; 7 nucleotides agree with TRBD2. Germline V gene data show CDR1 as SGHTA and CDR2 as FQGTGA. The CDR3 extends over 15 amino acids. V gave up 1 base and J gave up 7 bases; unmatched junction bases: 7. The CDR3 reads CASSLNAGVGNEQFF. In DNA, the CDR3 is TGTGCCAGCAGCTTAAACGCGGGAGTCGGGAATGAGCAGTTCTTC. Looking up the rest from reference TRBV7-3 and TRBJ2-1 gives the full variable domain: GAGVSQTPSNKVTEKGKYVELRCDPISGHTALYWYRQSLGQGPEFLIYFQGTGAADDSGLPNDRFFAVRPEGSVSTLKIQRTERGDSAVYLCASSLNAGVGNEQFFGPGTRLTVL.

CDR3 loop: CSVSGTAYTGELFF. DNA for the CDR3: TGCAGCGTCTCCGGGACAGCTTACACCGGGGAGCTGTTTTTT. The chain employs TRBV29-1 and TRBJ2-2; TRBD1 agrees at 7 bases. With V trimmed by 6 bases and J by 3 bases, 7 bases remained unmatched. Germline CDR1 is SQVTM and CDR2 is ANQGSEA. The length of the CDR3 is 14 residues.